The clone carrying this T cell receptor (beta chain) was observed a handful of times. Its antigen remains unknown. The assay was immunoSEQ multiplex PCR, and TCRdb's table has in-frame clones only and misses some. The sample lists 30,000 to 40,000 clones, 75% to 90% occurring once. The record originates from a study of STAT3 mutations in large granular lymphocyte leukemia. Broader study findings: At least one immunodominant TCR beta clonotype appeared in every T-cell large granular lymphocyte leukemia patient.

Germline values: CDR1 KGHSH, CDR2 LQKENI. Trimming pared 2 bases from V and 3 bases from J, leaving 11 bases between. The length of the CDR3 is 14 residues. Sequences were obtained from peripheral blood mononuclear cells. The rearrangement joins TRBV18 to TRBJ2-7, with D perhaps matching TRBD2 (7 bases). This TCR was sampled from a man in his sixties with T-cell large granular lymphocyte leukemia. Some clones in this sample may be carry-over from other donors' samples. The CDR3 DNA sequence: TGTGCCAGCTCACCAGGCGGGGGCGTCTACGAGCAGTACTTC. This codes for CASSPGGGVYEQYF.